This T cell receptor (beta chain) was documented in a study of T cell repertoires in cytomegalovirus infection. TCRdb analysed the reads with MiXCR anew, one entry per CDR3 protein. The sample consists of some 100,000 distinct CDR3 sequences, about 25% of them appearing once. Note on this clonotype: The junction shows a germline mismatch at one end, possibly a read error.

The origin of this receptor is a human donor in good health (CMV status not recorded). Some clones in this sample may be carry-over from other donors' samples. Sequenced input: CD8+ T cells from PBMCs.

This CDR3 reads CASSLRGGDTRYF. The CDR3 DNA sequence: TGTGCCAGCAGCTTACGAGGCGGCGATACGCGGTATTTT. This chain joins TRBV11-2 and TRBJ2-3, with D unclear. Germline assignment: CDR1 SGHAT and CDR2 FQNNGV. This CDR3 comprises 13 residues.